This T cell receptor (beta chain) was identified in a study of cytomegalovirus exposure and HLA in healthy donors. PCR used 60 Vbeta primers and 13 Jbeta primers. Generated by immunoSEQ multiplex PCR, the TCRdb table keeps only in-frame clones and is missing some. The sample lists 150,000 to 200,000 clones; roughly 72% were seen once. Germline V lookup: CDR1 MNHEY, CDR2 SVGAGI. The CDR3 runs 16 residues. Trimming cost V 1 base and J 2 bases, with 11 bases left between them. This chain uses TRBV6-5 with TRBJ2-2; possibly TRBD1 for D (6 bases). The clonotype comes from a woman between 25 and 40 years old in good health and CMV-seropositive. Material for sequencing was PBMCs. The CDR3 loop is CASSYFEGTNTGELFF. The CDR3 DNA reads TGTGCCAGCAGTTACTTTGAGGGGACAAACACCGGGGAGCTGTTTTTT.